This T cell receptor (beta chain) was documented in a study of blood T cell repertoires in COVID-19. Germline assignment: CDR1 MNHEY and CDR2 SVGAGI. V trimming: 4 bases; J trimming: 4 bases; junction bases outside the gene matches: 4. CDR3 size: 14 residues. The data were produced by immunoSEQ multiplex PCR, yet TCRdb's version contains in-frame clones alone and is incomplete. There are under 250,000 clones in the sample; approximately 83% occur only once, and around 3.3% lies in the top ten. Participant-reported clinical history was the basis for cohort assignment. This clonotype was obtained from a woman in her thirties or forties who had been exposed to COVID-19. The sequencing input was PBMCs or T cells enriched from blood (not recorded which). This chain links TRBV6-5 with TRBJ1-3; 7 bases map to TRBD1. CDR3 DNA sequence: TGTGCCAGCAGTTGGCTAGGGGGCGGAAACACCATATATTTT. Its protein product is CASSWLGGGNTIYF.